This T cell receptor beta chain derives from a study of circulating CD8 cells and anti-PD-1 response in melanoma (dated by TCRdb to the early 2020s). For context, the study as a whole: Nivolumab was given to patients intravenously at 3 mg/kg every 2 weeks. The melanoma cohort had 13 patients, seven of whom got anti-PD-1 as first-line therapy, while the other six had previously had targeted therapy or immunotherapy. Patients with complete or partial responses were classified as responders; those with stable or progressive disease (RECIST v1.1) as non-responders. The TCR repertoire analysis included around 11 melanoma patients, of whom 7 were non-responders and 4 were responders. PD-1 on on-treatment samples was detected using a biotinylated anti-human IgG4 antibody. The study at large found these results: Diversity was greatest in the DNEG repertoire, PD-1 and DPOS had similar and higher clonality, and TIGIT repertoires had the lowest diversity. The published TCR repertoire comparisons used only baseline and M1 samples from a small cohort with few responders. Experiments were generally performed without replicates because of limited material. Repertoires were mostly private between subsets, with fewer than 7% of TRB clonotypes shared at M1, and the greatest sharing occurred between DPOS and TIGIT. The cohort included both treatment-naive and previously treated patients, and the authors noted that this mix could influence results. Since no tumor material could be accessed, the researchers instead assessed tumor reactivity using peptide assays on expanded sorted subsets.

The germline V gene supplies CDR1 SGHTA and CDR2 FQGNSA. From the cysteine up to the phenylalanine, the CDR3 has a length of 17 residues. Only CDR3 DNA remains: 51 bases, in frame from the first base. At the junction V is shortened by 1 base and J by 0 bases, with 15 bases in between. Within its sample, this clonotype is medium-sized (0.01 to 0.1%). What antigen it recognizes has not been identified. No base qualities exist here, and no much larger clone lies one base off it. Four subsets defined by PD-1 and/or TIGIT were sorted from live CD3+CD8+TCRalphabeta+ cells on a BD FACSAria II cell sorter. Circulating CD8 T cells were sorted into four subsets by PD-1 and TIGIT expression to characterize their relevance to anti-PD-1 therapy response. For each sorted CD8 T-cell subset, both the TCR alpha and TCR beta chains were sequenced. Peripheral blood was collected at three points: before the first anti-PD-1 injection, after two injections and after four injections. PBMCs were isolated immediately by Ficoll gradient centrifugation. Until use, PBMCs were stored frozen in liquid nitrogen in RPMI containing approximately 20% FCS and 10% DMSO. After thawing, PBMCs were stained with a viability dye plus antibodies against CD3, CD8alpha, TCRalphabeta, PD-1 and TIGIT. The RNeasy Kit was used to extract total RNA, and all samples came in with a RIN above 7.

The instrument given in TCRdb is NextSeq 500. The QIAseq Immune Repertoire RNA Library Kit, Human TCR Panel, was used to prepare TCR libraries from approximately 16 ng of total RNA. TCR libraries were sequenced on an Illumina NextSeq with a Mid Output V2 kit, and asymmetric 261x41 paired-end reads were used. Each TCR library was diluted to approximately 3.7 nM, after which the TCR libraries were pooled, denatured and loaded at 1.0 pM. The original pipeline was this. The QIAGEN GeneGlobe Data Analysis Center was used to process TCR FASTQ files, and downstream analysis was done in R 3.5.2. Clonality was calculated as one minus Shannon entropy normalized by the log of the number of unique productive sequences. TRA or TRB clonotypes differing in abundance between baseline and M1 were identified within each subset by Fisher exact tests at 5% FDR. Clonotypes with differential abundance were put into four groups: emerging, expanding, contracting or non-expanding/contracting. Morisita's overlap index was used to measure repertoire overlap between patients. TCRdb took the public reads, trimmed them with fastp at Q25, ran MiXCR for clone calling and kept in-frame beta chains. Entries that share a CDR3 protein sequence are merged under the most common genes and DNA. In this record, the V and J calls reflect TCRdb's handling and not the investigators' own analysis. The sample data list just under 700 distinct CDR3 sequences, and 7% of these were observed just once. Of the sample, roughly 58% is held by the ten largest clones.

Sequencing was performed on CD8+ T cells from PBMCs, taken at baseline or after one month of anti-PD-1 therapy (not recorded which). This sequence uses TRBV7-2 and TRBJ2-5, with a tentative D gene TRBD2 over 6 matching bases. The source of this sequence is a human donor with melanoma. This receptor carries the CDR3 CASSLVGPGVYQETQYF. Here is the DNA: TGTGCCAGCAGCTTAGTGGGTCCGGGGGTGTACCAAGAGACCCAGTACTTC.